These 19 T cell receptor beta chains were sequenced from one sample in a study of CD4 and CD8 cells across lung adenocarcinoma regions. TCRdb recomputed calls from the PCR reads with MiXCR, one row per CDR3 protein. The table includes around 20,000 distinct CDR3 sequences, 51% detected once. Material: CD8+ T cells from the center of a lung tumor. The receptors come from a female donor with lung adenocarcinoma. The CD4 and CD8 labels of this study may be unreliable.

The sample holds a few counts of this clonotype. This rearrangement joins TRBV5-1 to TRBJ1-4; 10 nucleotides match TRBD1. The CDR3 extends over 15 amino acids. The ends lost 4 bases at V and 5 bases at J; junction bases unmatched: 5. Per the germline V gene, CDR1 is SGHRS and CDR2 is YFSETQ. This chain's CDR3 is CASSLRTGGNEKLFF. CDR3 sequence (DNA): TGCGCCAGCAGCCTAAGGACAGGGGGAAATGAAAAACTGTTTTTT.

This chain uses TRBV6-1 with TRBJ1-6; D unclear. With 6 bases removed from V and 5 bases from J, the gap between germline ends came to 11 bases. This CDR3 region has 14 residues. Germline V CDR1 and CDR2: MNHNS, SASEGT. The CDR3 DNA follows: TGTGCCAGCAGACAAGGACGGGATAATTCACCCCTCCACTTT. This translates into CASRQGRDNSPLHF.

This clonotype has ten or more counts. This chain links TRBV6-5 with TRBJ2-7; 8 nucleotides align to TRBD2. This CDR3 comprises 14 residues. Germline CDR1 is MNHEY and CDR2 is SVGAGI. V was pared by 2 bases and J by 4 bases, with 4 bases of the junction left unmatched. The chain's CDR3 is CASSYGREGYEQYF. CDR3 sequence (DNA): TGTGCCAGCAGTTACGGACGGGAGGGTTACGAGCAGTACTTC.

The CDR3: CASSKLAPGQGRNEQFF. CDR3 DNA sequence: TGCGCCAGCAGTAAACTCGCTCCGGGACAGGGTAGGAATGAGCAGTTCTTC. V usage is TRBV10-1 and J usage is TRBJ2-1, with 9 bases that match TRBD1. The V gene end was trimmed by 5 bases and the J gene end by 7 bases; junction bases not matched to a gene: 15. There are 17 residues in the CDR3. In germline, CDR1 is WNHNN, CDR2 SYGVQD (reference sequence).

This chain uses TRBV27 with TRBJ2-5; D is unresolved. The J call may be incorrect, as the DNA end agrees better with TRBJ2-7. This CDR3 comprises 14 residues. Germline V gene lookup returns CDR1 MNHEY and CDR2 SMNVEV (reference sequence). In nucleotides, the CDR3 is TGTGCCAGCAGTTTAAAACCCCGAACCTACGAGCAGTACTTC. It specifies CASSLKPRTYEQYF.

V usage is TRBV6-1 and J usage is TRBJ2-3; a weak D match, TRBD2 (5 bases). V was pared by 6 bases and J by 5 bases, with 15 bases between. Germline V lookup: CDR1 MNHNS, CDR2 SASEGT. The CDR3 runs 14 residues. CDR3 protein: CASSPLAPGDTQYF. The CDR3 nucleotides are TGTGCCAGCAGCCCCCTAGCCCCCGGAGATACGCAGTATTTT.

The count of this clonotype is one. The chain joins TRBV29-1 to TRBJ2-1; possible D gene TRBD2, 6 bases. Germline V gene lookup returns CDR1 SQVTM and CDR2 ANQGSEA. Trimming removed 6 bases from V and 4 bases from J, with 16 bases in between. This CDR3 has 14 residues. The CDR3: CSVQTSMSYNEQFF. CDR3 DNA: TGCAGCGTCCAAACTAGCATGTCGTACAATGAGCAGTTCTTC.

This sequence joins TRBV11-3 and TRBJ2-2; no firm D call. Germline V CDR1 and CDR2: SGHNT, YENEEA. Trimming took 0 bases from V and 2 from J, leaving 4 bases between them. There are 14 residues in the CDR3. This CDR3 reads CASSLDPNTGELFF. The CDR3, as DNA: TGTGCCAGCAGCTTAGACCCCAACACCGGGGAGCTGTTTTTT.

With regard to this clonotype: Its ends do not fully match the called genes, so a read error is possible. J is TRBJ2-3 and V is TRBV27; TRBD1 is a possible D gene (5 bases). CDR3 length equals 16 residues. Germline CDR1 and CDR2: MNHEY and SMNVEV (reference sequence). The CDR3 bases are TGTGCCAGCGGTTACCTGAGGCAGGGCCACACAAATACGCAGTATTTC. It encodes CASGYLRQGHTNTQYF.

This clonotype was observed once. The chain combines TRBV3-1 with TRBJ2-1, with D perhaps TRBD1 (5 bases). The assigned J gene may be wrong: the sequence end matches TRBJ2-7 better. This CDR3 region has 14 residues. Germline CDR1 reads LGHDT; CDR2 reads YNNKEL (reference sequence). DNA of the CDR3: TGTGCCAGCAGCCAAAGCAGGGTTTACTACGAGCAGTACTTC. Translation: CASSQSRVYYEQYF.

CDR3 nucleotide sequence: TGTGCCAGCAGTCGCGGGGGAGCGGGGGGCCGTGACCCAGAGACCCAGTACTTC. Residues: CASSRGGAGGRDPETQYF. The chain has TRBV6-1 and TRBJ2-5; 9 bases map to TRBD2. V trimming: 5 bases; J trimming: 4 bases; junction bases outside the gene matches: 17. The germline CDR1 and CDR2 sequences are MNHNS and SASEGT. There are 18 residues in the CDR3.

V usage is TRBV12-3 or TRBV12-4 and J usage is TRBJ2-5, with TRBD1 matching 8 bases. The end of the DNA is better explained by TRBJ2-7, so the J call may be wrong. The CDR3 loop spans 13 amino acids. The CDR3 nucleotides are TGTGCCAGCAGTGCTGACAGGGGTTACGAGCAGTACTTC. It is translated as CASSADRGYEQYF.

This clonotype was picked up a small number of times. The chain uses TRBV6-1 and TRBJ2-1, with 7 bases aligning to TRBD2. The V segment lost 8 bases and the J segment 7 bases; nucleotides outside the gene matches: 14. This CDR3 has 15 amino acids. Per the germline V gene, CDR1 is MNHNS and CDR2 is SASEGT. The CDR3: CASWNGAGAINEQFF. CDR3 nucleotides: TGTGCCAGCTGGAATGGGGCGGGAGCTATTAATGAGCAGTTCTTC.

Note on this clonotype: The junction and the germline gene differ at one end; a read error may be behind it. The V gene is TRBV27, the J gene TRBJ2-3; maybe TRBD2 (6 bases). In germline, CDR1 is MNHEY, CDR2 SMNVEV (reference sequence). The CDR3 has 14 residues. In DNA, the CDR3 is TGCGGCGTCACGGCGCTGGGAGGCACAAACACTCAGTATTTT. This sequence encodes CGVTALGGTNTQYF.

The chain combines TRBV5-1 with TRBJ2-1; 8 nucleotides match TRBD2. The DNA end favors TRBJ2-5, so the J call may be wrong. The CDR3 sequence is 15 residues long. Germline values: CDR1 SGHRS, CDR2 YFSETQ. The CDR3 here is CASSLAASGQETQYF. Written as DNA, the CDR3 is TGCGCCAGCAGCTTGGCGGCTAGCGGGCAAGAGACCCAGTACTTC.

This clonotype is categorized as medium-sized. The rearrangement uses TRBV6-5 and TRBJ2-1, with D perhaps matching TRBD1 (5 bases). Trimming removed 0 bases from V and 8 bases from J, with 14 bases in between. This CDR3 is 15 amino acids long. From germline, CDR1 is MNHEY and CDR2 SVGAGI. In DNA, the CDR3 is TGTGCCAGCAGTTACTCGATGCATCAGGGCCATGAGCAGTTCTTC. Its protein is CASSYSMHQGHEQFF.

There are a few counts of this clonotype. This chain uses TRBV6-1 with TRBJ2-3; 9 bases fit TRBD2. This CDR3 comprises 15 residues. V shed 0 bases, J shed 9 bases, and the junction held 7 bases outside the gene matches. CDR1 is MNHNS, CDR2 SASEGT, per germline. The CDR3 region is CASSEASGSTGTQYF. Here the CDR3 DNA reads TGTGCCAGCAGTGAAGCTAGCGGGAGCACCGGGACGCAGTATTTT.

This clonotype was recorded at least ten times. The chain is built from TRBV6-1 and TRBJ2-1, with 8 bases matching TRBD1. Germline V CDR1 and CDR2: MNHNS, SASEGT. V was pared by 3 bases and J by 10 bases, with 11 bases of the junction left unmatched. This CDR3 comprises 15 residues. For the CDR3, the DNA is TGTGCCAGCAGTGACGGGACAGGTAGAGGATGGGAGCAGTTCTTC. This sequence encodes CASSDGTGRGWEQFF.

A remark on this clonotype: A much larger clone sits a single nucleotide away, making a read error possible. Here the CDR3 omits its conserved ending phenylalanine or tryptophan, so a read error is the likely source. The chain couples TRBV12-3 or TRBV12-4 to TRBJ2-5; D gene unclear. V was clipped by 7 bases and J by 5 bases, with 8 bases between them. This CDR3 has 11 amino acids. In DNA, the CDR3 is TGTGCCAGCAAACTCTTGGAGACCCAGTACTTA. Protein product: CASKLLETQYL.